A single T cell receptor (beta chain) is shown here with its context. The antigen is unknown. Cells designated naive CD8 were CD45RO-negative and were positively selected for CCR7, with terminally differentiated effector memory CD45RA+ cells excluded. This record belongs to a study of shared clonotypes between healthy human individuals. Study summary: Per donor, CD8 memory used one plate, CD8 naive used two, CD4 memory used three and CD4 naive used three. The study's findings and limits: Sampling involved blood alone; tissue repertoires likely differ. Clonotype sharing among donors likely depends on sequencing depth.

Germline CDR1 reads SEHNR; CDR2 reads FQNEAQ (reference sequence). This CDR3 comprises 15 residues. Deletions cut 5 bases from V and 4 bases from J, with 17 bases between. Authors' data handling: ImmunoSEQ output held junction-only sequences without quality scores, so filtering differed. Only in-frame clones appear in the TCRdb table, and some are missing; sequencing was by immunoSEQ multiplex PCR. V, J and clone size are taken as reported in that table, and D and trimming were inferred from the DNA itself. Among over 2,000,000 clones listed, over 85% were seen once. The source of this sequence is a man between 18 and 35 years old in good health. Some clones in this sample may be carry-over from other donors' samples. The rearrangement joins TRBV7-9 to TRBJ1-1; TRBD1 might be the D (5 bases). Sequencing was carried out using naive CD8+ T cells from PBMCs. The CDR3 region has the DNA TGTGCCAGCAGCCGGCGAGAGGGGCCCAGCACTGAAGCTTTCTTT. Protein sequence: CASSRREGPSTEAFF.